The clone carrying this TCR beta chain showed up many times. Antigen specificity is unknown. The sample belongs to a study of naive and memory T cell subsets. Study conclusions and caveats: TCR transcript changes with activation or differentiation may affect this RNA method.

CDR1 and CDR2 (germline): MNHEY, SMNVEV (reference sequence). CDR3 size: 13 residues. Trimming cost V 7 bases and J 6 bases; bases outside gene matches: 8. TCR cDNA received a 3' ligated oligonucleotide that carried a UMI. Adult healthy volunteers gave 2.5 ml peripheral blood for whole-blood RNA. Input was roughly 1 to 1,100 ng of DNase-treated total RNA without cell sorting. Amplification of ligated cDNA took four PCR rounds with SP2 and nested alpha and beta constant primers. Reverse transcription of blood and skin TCR RNA was primed at alpha and beta constant regions. TCRdb fed the 5' RACE reads into MiXCR, producing one record per CDR3 protein. The table lists 45,000 to 55,000 distinct CDR3 sequences, 4.7% of them singletons.

The sequence derives from a female donor in good health. V is TRBV27 and J is TRBJ1-1, with 7 bases aligning to TRBD1. In DNA form, the CDR3 reads TGTGCCAGCACCAAACAGGGGTTTCCTGAAGCTTTCTTT. Protein product: CASTKQGFPEAFF.